The 16 T cell receptor beta chains below all came from one sample that was sequenced in a study of blood T cell repertoires in COVID-19. Clones were read by immunoSEQ multiplex PCR, and TCRdb kept only the in-frame ones, dropping some. This table has 140,000 to 150,000 clones, approximately 87% appearing once. Sequencing was carried out using PBMCs or T cells enriched from blood (not recorded which). The receptors derive from a man in his sixties who had recovered from COVID-19.

This clone has only one observation. This chain connects TRBV16 to TRBJ1-1; 7 nucleotides agree with TRBD1. The V segment lost 0 bases and the J segment 7 bases; nucleotides outside the gene matches: 5. CDR3 length equals 14 residues. In germline, CDR1 is KGHSY, CDR2 FQNENV. The CDR3 loop is CASSQSRDRSEAFF. The CDR3 coding sequence is TGTGCCAGCAGCCAATCAAGGGACAGAAGTGAAGCTTTCTTT.

This chain links TRBV5-8 with TRBJ1-5, with TRBD1 matching over 7 bases. V lost 4 bases, J lost 0 bases, and 4 bases stayed unmatched. Germline loops: CDR1 SGHTS, CDR2 YDEGEE. The length of the CDR3 is 15 residues. Written as DNA, the CDR3 is TGTGCCAGCAGCAGGGACAGTTATAGCAATCAGCCCCAGCATTTT. It specifies CASSRDSYSNQPQHF. The whole variable domain, filled in from reference TRBV5-8 and TRBJ1-5, reads EAGVTQSPTHLIKTRGQQATLRCSPISGHTSVYWYQQALGLGLQFLLWYDEGEERNRGNFPPRFSGRQFPNYSSELNVNALELEDSALYLCASSRDSYSNQPQHFGDGTRLSIL.

The V and J genes are TRBV5-5 and TRBJ2-3, with D hard to call. The CDR3 loop spans 14 amino acids. V was shortened by 4 bases and J by 2 bases, with 11 bases between the two germline ends. Germline CDR1 reads SGHKS; CDR2 reads YYEKEE (reference sequence). The CDR3 DNA sequence: TGTGCCAGCAGCCTGGCCCCAAACACAGATACGCAGTATTTT. This encodes CASSLAPNTDTQYF.

Written as DNA, the CDR3 is TGTGCCAGCTCTTGGTCGGGTATCGGGGAGCTGTTTTTT. Its translation: CASSWSGIGELFF. The J gene is TRBJ2-2, the V gene TRBV7-9; D call uncertain. Trimming shortened V by 8 bases and J by 7 bases, and 14 bases separated the two germline ends. There are 13 residues in the CDR3. Germline V gives CDR1 SEHNR, CDR2 FQNEAQ (reference sequence).

V usage is TRBV11-2 and J usage is TRBJ2-1; 10 positions match TRBD2. After removal of 4 bases from V and 9 bases from J, the junction contained 3 bases not matched to a gene. CDR1 SGHAT and CDR2 FQNNGV come from the germline V gene. CDR3 length: 13 residues. CDR3 sequence reads: CASSSGLALEQFF. CDR3 DNA: TGTGCCAGCAGCTCGGGACTAGCGCTTGAGCAGTTCTTC.

The J gene is TRBJ1-3, the V gene TRBV9; D not certain. The CDR3 runs to 13 residues. CDR1 is SGDLS, CDR2 YYNGEE, per germline. V dropped 0 bases and J dropped 4 bases, with 5 bases sitting between them. The CDR3 protein is CASSVVGGNTIYF. The CDR3, as DNA: TGTGCCAGCAGCGTAGTCGGGGGAAACACCATATATTTT.

The genes are TRBV7-9 and TRBJ2-7; 11 nucleotides line up with TRBD1. With V trimmed by 5 bases and J by 5 bases, 8 bases remained unmatched. Germline V gives CDR1 SEHNR, CDR2 FQNEAQ (reference sequence). The CDR3 is 15 residues long. CDR3 bases: TGTGCCAGCAGCCCCCCCGGGACAGGGGGGCACGAGCAGTACTTC. This codes for CASSPPGTGGHEQYF.

This clone was counted a single time. V gene TRBV19 combines with J gene TRBJ1-5, with TRBD1 matching 8 bases. This CDR3 has 15 residues. From germline, CDR1 is LNHDA and CDR2 SQIVND (reference sequence). J gave up 7 bases and V 7 bases, and 12 bases lay outside the gene matches. DNA of the CDR3: TGTGCCAGTAACCTAGTTGGACAGGGTTTCCAGCCCCAGCATTTT. Encoded protein: CASNLVGQGFQPQHF.

This sequence joins TRBV11-2 and TRBJ2-7; TRBD1 matches at 8 bases. V was pared by 5 bases and J by 0 bases, with 3 bases of the junction left unmatched. This CDR3 is built from 14 residues. In germline, CDR1 is SGHAT, CDR2 FQNNGV. The CDR3 loop reads CASSGTGLSYEQYF. CDR3 in DNA: TGTGCCAGCAGCGGGACAGGCCTCTCCTACGAGCAGTACTTC.

This clone has more than one count but fewer than ten. The chain combines TRBV19 with TRBJ1-1, with D perhaps matching TRBD1 (5 bases). The CDR3 spans 16 residues. CDR1 and CDR2 from the germline V gene are LNHDA and SQIVND (reference sequence). Deletions cut 5 bases from V and 1 base from J, with 17 bases between. CDR3 bases: TGTGCCAGTAGTCCCCGGAGGGGAGGAAGGAACACTGAAGCTTTCTTT. Its protein product is CASSPRRGGRNTEAFF.

V is TRBV28 and J is TRBJ1-4; TRBD1 might be the D (6 bases). CDR3 size: 14 residues. V was shortened by 7 bases and J by 8 bases, with 17 bases between the two germline ends. Germline-derived CDR1 and CDR2 are MDHEN and SYDVKM. In DNA, the CDR3 is TGTGCCAGCACCCAAGGGGGATCTACGGAAAAACTGTTTTTT. It codes for CASTQGGSTEKLFF.

The chain links TRBV5-8 to TRBJ1-6, with TRBD1 matching 7 bases. Germline CDR1 SGHTS, CDR2 YDEGEE. CDR3 length: 14 amino acids. V was pared by 4 bases and J by 6 bases, with 4 bases of the junction left unmatched. CDR3 sequence: CASSKGQSNSPLHF. DNA for the CDR3: TGTGCCAGCAGCAAGGGACAGAGTAATTCACCCCTCCACTTT. Full variable domain (outside the CDR3, taken from reference TRBV5-8 and TRBJ1-6): EAGVTQSPTHLIKTRGQQATLRCSPISGHTSVYWYQQALGLGLQFLLWYDEGEERNRGNFPPRFSGRQFPNYSSELNVNALELEDSALYLCASSKGQSNSPLHFGNGTRLTVT.

This chain uses TRBV3-1 (or the pseudogene TRBV3-2) with TRBJ1-1; 9 positions match TRBD1. Germline V gives CDR1 LGHDT, CDR2 YNNKEL (reference sequence). The V segment lost 1 base and the J segment 5 bases; nucleotides outside the gene matches: 2. The CDR3 has 14 amino acids. CDR3 loop: CASSQGQGGTEAFF. DNA for the CDR3: TGTGCCAGCAGCCAAGGACAGGGGGGAACTGAAGCTTTCTTT.

V is TRBV10-3 and J is TRBJ1-5; tentative D call: TRBD1 (5 bases). The CDR3 has 15 residues. Deletions cut 0 bases from V and 3 bases from J, with 9 bases between. CDR1 and CDR2 from the germline V gene are ENHRY and SYGVKD. CDR3 DNA: TGTGCCATCAGTGAGTCGGGGGGAATCAATCAGCCCCAGCATTTT. Translation: CAISESGGINQPQHF.

CDR3 coding DNA: TGTGCCAGCAGTTTGTCGGGAGTGAGGAGCGAGCAGTACTTC. Translating gives CASSLSGVRSEQYF. The J gene is TRBJ2-7, the V gene TRBV28; TRBD2 is a possible D gene (6 bases). The CDR3 consists of 14 residues. The germline V gene encodes CDR1 MDHEN and CDR2 SYDVKM. V was pared by 3 bases and J by 6 bases, with 15 bases between.

This clone was seen a handful of times. V is TRBV2 and J is TRBJ1-1; maybe TRBD1 (6 bases). The ends were cut back, 3 bases at V and 8 bases at J, with 13 bases in the middle. The CDR3 is 13 residues long. Germline V lookup: CDR1 SNHLY, CDR2 FYNNEI. This chain's CDR3 is CASSDQGLSEAFF. In nucleotides, the CDR3 is TGTGCCAGCAGTGACCAGGGGCTATCCGAAGCTTTCTTT.